The 27 T cell receptor beta chains below were found in one sample sequenced in a study of CD8 T cells in Susac syndrome. Random hexamers served to reverse transcribe about 0.5 to 1 ug RNA. One entry per CDR3 protein, called by TCRdb with MiXCR from the immunoSEQ multiplex PCR reads. Altogether about 150,000 distinct CDR3 sequences are present, just under 95% being singletons, with the ten largest covering about 0.18%. The specimen sequenced was CD8+ T cells from PBMCs. All receptors come from a human donor with Susac syndrome.

This rearrangement joins TRBV9 to TRBJ1-1, with no clear D. CDR3 size: 13 residues. V was trimmed by 7 bases and J by 0 bases, leaving 10 bases between them. Germline CDR1 SGDLS, CDR2 YYNGEE. The CDR3 sequence: CASEALMNTEAFF. CDR3 nucleotides: TGTGCCAGCGAGGCACTGATGAACACTGAAGCTTTCTTT. The full variable domain, completed using reference TRBV9 and TRBJ1-1, is DSGVTQTPKHLITATGQRVTLRCSPRSGDLSVYWYQQSLDQGLQFLIQYYNGEERAKGNILERFSAQQFPDLHSELNLSSLELGDSALYFCASEALMNTEAFFGQGTRLTVV.

V gene TRBV10-3 combines with J gene TRBJ2-1; 12 nucleotides agree with TRBD2. CDR1 ENHRY and CDR2 SYGVKD come from the germline V gene. This CDR3 contains 13 residues. V trimming: 2 bases; J trimming: 13 bases; junction bases outside the gene matches: 3. The DNA for the CDR3 is TGTGCCATCAGTGAGACTAGCGGGAGGCCTCAGTTCTTC. It is translated as CAISETSGRPQFF.

V is TRBV7-9 and J is TRBJ2-7, with D perhaps assigned TRBD1 or TRBD2 (5 bases each). Between the trimmed V and J ends, which lost 5 bases and 3 bases, there was a span of 11 bases. The CDR3 sequence is 13 residues long. Germline CDR1 is SEHNR and CDR2 is FQNEAQ (reference sequence). In nucleotides, the CDR3 is TGTGCCAGCAGCCCTAGGGACGGCTACGAGCAGTACTTC. This translates into CASSPRDGYEQYF. Looking up the rest from reference TRBV7-9 and TRBJ2-7 gives the full variable domain: DTGVSQNPRHKITKRGQNVTFRCDPISEHNRLYWYRQTLGQGPEFLTYFQNEAQLEKSRLLSDRFSAERPKGSFSTLEIQRTEQGDSAMYLCASSPRDGYEQYFGPGTRLTVT.

J is TRBJ2-3 and V is TRBV12-3 or TRBV12-4; D is perhaps TRBD2 (6 bases). Deletions cut 6 bases from V and 7 bases from J, with 17 bases between. The CDR3 contains 14 residues. CDR3 sequence reads: CASSLAGGRNTQYF. For the CDR3, the DNA is TGTGCCAGCAGCCTTGCCGGGGGACGAAATACGCAGTATTTT.

This rearrangement joins TRBV18 to TRBJ1-1; 7 positions agree with TRBD1. With V trimmed by 6 bases and J by 5 bases, 9 bases remained unmatched. The CDR3 extends over 14 amino acids. Germline CDR1 and CDR2: KGHSH and LQKENI. CDR3 amino acids: CASSPAQGWTEAFF. CDR3 bases: TGTGCCAGCTCGCCAGCACAGGGGTGGACTGAAGCTTTCTTT.

This chain uses TRBV11-2 with TRBJ2-3; D is unclear. The V and J ends lost 5 bases and 1 base respectively, with 4 bases between them. The CDR3 is made up of 12 amino acids. CDR1 is SGHAT, CDR2 FQNNGV, per germline. CDR3 amino acids: CASSACTDTQYF. For the CDR3, the DNA is TGTGCCAGCAGCGCGTGCACAGATACGCAGTATTTT. Variable domain in full (rest from reference TRBV11-2 and TRBJ2-3): EAGVAQSPRYKIIEKRQSVAFWCNPISGHATLYWYQQILGQGPKLLIQFQNNGVVDDSQLPKDRFSAERLKGVDSTLKIQPAKLEDSAVYLCASSACTDTQYFGPGTRLTVL.

This CDR3 reads CSAETGLAARTGELFF. The DNA for the CDR3 is TGCAGTGCAGAGACGGGACTAGCGGCTCGAACCGGGGAGCTGTTTTTT. This rearrangement joins TRBV20-1 to TRBJ2-2, with 11 nucleotides matching TRBD2. Germline V gene data show CDR1 as DFQATT and CDR2 as SNEGSKA (reference sequence). This CDR3 spans 16 amino acids. The trim removed 6 bases at V and 5 bases at J, leaving 11 bases unmatched.

The chain uses TRBV9 and TRBJ1-1; D remains unclear. V lost 3 bases to trimming and J lost 3 bases, with 15 bases between them. The CDR3 is 15 amino acids. Germline CDR1 reads SGDLS; CDR2 reads YYNGEE. The DNA for the CDR3 is TGTGCCAGCAGCGCCGAGGGAGGCTCGGACACTGAAGCTTTCTTT. This codes for CASSAEGGSDTEAFF.

This chain links TRBV29-1 with TRBJ1-4, with 8 bases aligning to TRBD1. The CDR3 totals 15 residues. J gave up 8 bases and V 5 bases, and 13 bases lay outside the gene matches. Germline V gene sequence: CDR1 SQVTM, CDR2 ANQGSEA. CDR3 sequence (DNA): TGCAGCGTTCTTGGTGACAGGGGAAGAGGCGAAAAACTGTTTTTT. Translated, it gives CSVLGDRGRGEKLFF.

This rearrangement joins TRBV6-2 or TRBV6-3 to TRBJ2-7, with 13 nucleotides matching TRBD2. From germline, CDR1 is MNHEY and CDR2 SVGEGT. This CDR3 region has 20 residues. The trim removed 6 bases at V and 3 bases at J, leaving 20 bases unmatched. The CDR3 region has the DNA TGTGCCAGCAGCGGTCCGGGACAGAGGATGGGACTAGCGGGGAGCTACGAGCAGTACTTC. As protein: CASSGPGQRMGLAGSYEQYF.

The chain recombines TRBV19 with TRBJ2-2, with D possibly matching TRBD1 (5 bases). Germline V gives CDR1 LNHDA, CDR2 SQIVND (reference sequence). The V end was cut by 6 bases, the J end by 13 bases, with 12 bases between. The length of the CDR3 is 11 residues. The CDR3 DNA reads TGTGCCAGTAGATATGCAGGGTGGCTGTTTTTT. This codes for CASRYAGWLFF. Full variable domain (missing parts from reference TRBV19 and TRBJ2-2): DGGITQSPKYLFRKEGQNVTLSCEQNLNHDAMYWYRQDPGQGLRLIYYSQIVNDFQKGDIAEGYSVSREKKESFPLTVTSAQKNPTAFYLCASRYAGWLFFGEGSRLTVL.

The V call is TRBV6-1, the J call TRBJ2-7; 10 bases are shared with TRBD1. From germline, CDR1 is MNHNS and CDR2 SASEGT. The junction had 5 bases not matched to a gene; V was cut back by 1 base and J by 2 bases. The CDR3 is made up of 16 amino acids. The CDR3 sequence is CASSEVTGTGAYEQYF. The DNA of the CDR3 is TGTGCCAGCAGTGAAGTGACCGGGACAGGGGCCTACGAGCAGTACTTC.

V usage is TRBV24-1 and J usage is TRBJ1-5; tentative D call: TRBD1 (6 bases). The germline V gene has CDR1 KGHDR and CDR2 SFDVKD. CDR3 size: 15 residues. Between the trimmed V and J ends, which lost 4 bases and 3 bases, there was a span of 12 bases. This chain's CDR3 is CATSETGRINQPQHF. In nucleotides, the CDR3 is TGTGCCACCAGTGAGACAGGCCGAATCAATCAGCCCCAGCATTTT.

The chain has TRBV29-1 and TRBJ1-2; D gene unclear. V lost 3 bases and J 1 base, leaving 12 bases between the germline ends. Per the germline V gene, CDR1 is SQVTM and CDR2 is ANQGSEA. This CDR3 has 14 residues. The chain's CDR3 is CSVDPILVNYGYTF. The CDR3 DNA follows: TGCAGCGTTGACCCCATCCTAGTTAACTATGGCTACACCTTC.

The genes are TRBV28 and TRBJ2-1; D not certain. The ends were cut back, 5 bases at V and 3 bases at J, with 11 bases in the middle. Germline assignment: CDR1 MDHEN and CDR2 SYDVKM. This CDR3 region has 14 residues. The CDR3 nucleotides are TGTGCCAGCAGTCTACCCGAGCTCTACAATGAGCAGTTCTTC. Translation gives CASSLPELYNEQFF.

To note about this clonotype: Relative to the germline gene, one junction end is altered; a read error may explain this. The chain has TRBV7-7 and TRBJ2-1; no definite D call. The CDR3 runs to 14 residues. CDR1 is SSHAT and CDR2 is FNYEAQ in the germline V gene (reference sequence). DNA of the CDR3: TGTGCTAGCAGCCCAAGCGACCTAGACAATGAGCAGTTCTTC. The encoded protein is CASSPSDLDNEQFF. Full variable domain (rest looked up from reference TRBV7-7 and TRBJ2-1): GAGVSQSPRYKVTKRGQDVTLRCDPISSHATLYWYQQALGQGPEFLTYFNYEAQPDKSGLPSDRFSAERPEGSISTLTIQRTEQRDSAMYRCASSPSDLDNEQFFGPGTRLTVL.

V gene TRBV4-2 combines with J gene TRBJ2-7; 10 bases line up with TRBD2. This CDR3 comprises 15 residues. The ends lost 2 bases at V and 5 bases at J; junction bases unmatched: 6. Germline V lookup: CDR1 LGHNA, CDR2 YNFKEQ. This chain's CDR3 is CASSQQTSGRHEQYF. DNA for the CDR3: TGTGCCAGCAGCCAACAGACTAGCGGGCGACACGAGCAGTACTTC.

CDR3: CSSWDGETQYF. In DNA form, the CDR3 reads TGCAGCTCCTGGGACGGGGAGACCCAGTACTTC. The chain employs TRBV29-1 and TRBJ2-5; D possibly matches TRBD1 or TRBD2 (5 bases each). CDR1 is SQVTM, CDR2 ANQGSEA, per germline. V was shortened by 8 bases and J by 5 bases, with 12 bases between the two germline ends. CDR3 length equals 11 residues.

This clonotype was counted a few times. The rearrangement uses TRBV29-1 and TRBJ2-7; TRBD1 matches at 8 bases. The CDR3 has 16 residues. CDR1 is SQVTM, CDR2 ANQGSEA, per germline. The junction had 11 bases not matched to a gene; V was cut back by 4 bases and J by 0 bases. The CDR3 coding sequence is TGCAGCGTTGCCGGATCGACAGGGGACATCTCCTACGAGCAGTACTTC. This translates into CSVAGSTGDISYEQYF.

The CDR3 bases are TGTGCCAGCAGTTACGGGGTCGGCGGGAGTGGTTCCTACGAGCAGTACTTC. Residues: CASSYGVGGSGSYEQYF. The chain couples TRBV6-5 to TRBJ2-7, with 7 bases fitting TRBD2. Germline CDR1 MNHEY, CDR2 SVGAGI. The CDR3 is 17 residues long. Unmatched junction bases numbered 11, after V lost 2 bases and J lost 1 base.

The chain uses TRBV6-5 and TRBJ2-7; 12 bases are shared with TRBD1. Trimming removed 3 bases from V and 6 bases from J; junction bases left unmatched: 12. This CDR3 contains 17 residues. The germline V gene encodes CDR1 MNHEY and CDR2 SVGAGI. CDR3 DNA sequence: TGTGCCAGCAGTTATCTTACCCCCGGGACAGGGGGCAGCGAGCAGTACTTC. As protein: CASSYLTPGTGGSEQYF.

Points on this clonotype: One junction end disagrees with the germline gene, perhaps due to a read error. The chain links TRBV20-1 to TRBJ2-7, with D possibly matching TRBD1 (5 bases). This CDR3 region has 14 residues. Germline V CDR1 and CDR2: DFQATT, SNEGSKA (reference sequence). CDR3 region: CSGRQLAFPYEQYF. CDR3 DNA: TGCAGTGGTAGACAGCTCGCTTTCCCTTACGAGCAGTACTTC.

V and J are TRBV18 and TRBJ2-1; D not resolved. The ends were cut back, 1 base at V and 8 bases at J, with 3 bases in the middle. The CDR3 is 11 residues long. CDR1 KGHSH and CDR2 LQKENI come from the germline V gene. CDR3 region: CASSPLDEQFF. The CDR3 bases are TGTGCCAGCTCACCACTGGATGAGCAGTTCTTC.

This sequence joins TRBV3-1 and TRBJ2-1; D remains ambiguous. Germline CDR1 reads LGHDT; CDR2 reads YNNKEL (reference sequence). V was cut by 0 bases and J by 7 bases, with 7 bases left in between. The CDR3 extends over 13 amino acids. The CDR3 nucleotides are TGTGCCAGCAGCCAAGAAAACCGGAATGAGCAGTTCTTC. Amino acid sequence: CASSQENRNEQFF.

CDR3 in amino acids: CASTRGADAGDGYTF. As DNA, the CDR3 is TGTGCCAGCACTCGAGGGGCCGACGCTGGTGATGGCTACACCTTC. The V gene is TRBV27, the J gene TRBJ1-2; a possible D gene is TRBD1 (5 bases). V lost 7 bases, J lost 6 bases, and 21 bases lay in between. CDR3 length: 15 amino acids. Germline CDR1 reads MNHEY; CDR2 reads SMNVEV (reference sequence).

This chain links TRBV19 with TRBJ2-2, with D tentatively TRBD1 or TRBD2 (5 bases each). The V gene's germline CDR1 is LNHDA and CDR2 SQIVND (reference sequence). Trimming removed 6 bases at V and 4 bases at J, with 12 bases between. The length of the CDR3 is 14 residues. The CDR3: CASSWGISTGELFF. DNA of the CDR3: TGTGCCAGTAGCTGGGGGATTAGCACCGGGGAGCTGTTTTTT.

This sequence joins TRBV5-4 and TRBJ1-5, with TRBD1 matching over 10 bases. The CDR3 is 16 residues long. CDR1 and CDR2 from the germline V gene are SGHNT and YYREEE (reference sequence). With 5 bases clipped from V and 3 bases from J, the junction kept 8 bases outside the gene matches. CDR3 DNA: TGTGCCAGCAGTTTGACAGGACAGGGGGACAATCAGCCCCAGCATTTT. It specifies CASSLTGQGDNQPQHF.